This passage covers 12 T cell receptor beta chains from one sample sequenced in a study of T-cell memory formation after mild COVID-19. TCRdb re-called the 5' RACE reads through MiXCR, storing one row per CDR3 protein. This table has a few hundred thousand distinct CDR3 sequences, roughly 17% appearing once. The sequencing sample was made of PBMCs or a T cell subset sorted from them (not recorded which). These receptors originate from a man aged 18 to 29 who had mild COVID-19 (a few samples of this study predate the infection). Cell type and time point are not known.

The chain recombines TRBV2 with TRBJ2-3; D possibly corresponds to TRBD2 (6 bases). The CDR3 is 13 amino acids. Germline V gives CDR1 SNHLY, CDR2 FYNNEI. Trimming removed 8 bases at V and 2 bases at J, with 11 bases between. DNA of the CDR3: TGTGCCAGCTGTAGCGGAGACACAGATACGCAGTATTTT. As protein: CASCSGDTDTQYF.

The chain couples TRBV7-2 to TRBJ2-5; TRBD1 might be the D (6 bases). Germline CDR1 reads SGHTA; CDR2 reads FQGNSA. V was cut by 0 bases and J by 1 base, with 12 bases left in between. The CDR3 sequence is 16 residues long. As DNA, the CDR3 is TGTGCCAGCAGCTTAGCGGAGGACAGTACCCAAGAGACCCAGTACTTC. Translation gives CASSLAEDSTQETQYF.

This clonotype was observed many times. The chain is built from TRBV2 and TRBJ2-3, with 10 positions matching TRBD1. J lost 6 bases, V lost 6 bases, and 9 bases had no gene match. This CDR3 region has 15 residues. Germline V gene data show CDR1 as SNHLY and CDR2 as FYNNEI. The CDR3 here is CASRGDRGSGDTQYF. The CDR3 nucleotides read TGTGCCAGCAGGGGGGACAGGGGATCCGGGGATACGCAGTATTTT.

This clonotype came up a few times. CDR3 sequence reads: CASSSVFTGELFF. The DNA for the CDR3 is TGTGCCAGCAGCTCGGTGTTTACCGGGGAGCTGTTTTTT. The rearrangement joins TRBV6-2 or TRBV6-3 to TRBJ2-2; D not certain. The germline V and J ends were trimmed by 6 bases and 5 bases, with 10 bases remaining between them. Germline V gene sequence: CDR1 MNHEY, CDR2 SVGEGT. The CDR3 is 13 residues long.

J is TRBJ1-2 and V is TRBV7-2, with TRBD1 matching 9 bases. Germline loops: CDR1 SGHTA, CDR2 FQGNSA. The CDR3 runs 13 residues. With 6 bases clipped from V and 6 bases from J, the junction kept 5 bases outside the gene matches. The CDR3 sequence: CASRETGGNGYTF. CDR3 coding DNA: TGTGCCAGCAGGGAAACAGGGGGCAATGGCTACACCTTC.

This clonotype was seen only a few times. The rearrangement links TRBV7-9 to TRBJ2-5; the D gene is possibly TRBD2 (6 bases). V was trimmed by 5 bases and J by 2 bases, leaving 12 bases between them. The CDR3 runs to 14 residues. The germline V gene has CDR1 SEHNR and CDR2 FQNEAQ (reference sequence). In nucleotides, the CDR3 is TGTGCCAGCAGCCCCCTCCGGGGGCAAGAGACCCAGTACTTC. Protein product: CASSPLRGQETQYF.

The chain joins TRBV5-1 to TRBJ1-1, with TRBD1 matching 11 bases. Germline trimming cut 4 bases from V and 2 bases from J; bases unmatched to any gene: 13. There are 18 residues in the CDR3. Germline V lookup: CDR1 SGHRS, CDR2 YFSETQ. The CDR3 sequence: CASSTGTGGREANTEAFF. CDR3 coding DNA: TGCGCCAGCAGCACCGGGACAGGGGGAAGAGAAGCAAACACTGAAGCTTTCTTT.

The V call is TRBV15, the J call TRBJ1-4; D ambiguous. Germline-derived CDR1 and CDR2 are LNHNV and YYDKDF (reference sequence). V was clipped by 0 bases and J by 9 bases, with 11 bases between them. The CDR3 has 14 residues. The chain's CDR3 is CATSRETFGQKLFF. CDR3 coding DNA: TGTGCCACCAGCAGAGAGACATTCGGTCAAAAACTGTTTTTT.

This chain connects TRBV6-6 to TRBJ1-1; no firm D call. Germline V gene data show CDR1 as MNHNY and CDR2 as SVGAGI (reference sequence). The CDR3 runs to 13 residues. V gave up 4 bases and J gave up 5 bases, with 11 bases separating them. The chain's CDR3 is CASSSGWETEAFF. CDR3 DNA: TGTGCCAGCAGTTCGGGATGGGAAACTGAAGCTTTCTTT.

This chain links TRBV20-1 with TRBJ2-5, with TRBD2 identical over 7 bases. Germline CDR1 DFQATT, CDR2 SNEGSKA (reference sequence). The trim removed 3 bases at V and 0 bases at J, leaving 13 bases unmatched. The CDR3 is made up of 17 amino acids. In DNA, the CDR3 is TGCAGTGCTAGCCAGGAGGGAGGGAGGGAGTACCAAGAGACCCAGTACTTC. This gives the protein CSASQEGGREYQETQYF.

This clonotype showed up many times. The chain recombines TRBV9 with TRBJ2-7; D is perhaps TRBD1 (6 bases). The CDR3 has 14 amino acids. V gave up 4 bases and J gave up 0 bases, with 11 bases separating them. Per the germline V gene, CDR1 is SGDLS and CDR2 is YYNGEE. CDR3 in amino acids: CASSPGTSSYEQYF. CDR3 bases: TGTGCCAGCAGCCCCGGGACATCCTCCTACGAGCAGTACTTC.

J is TRBJ2-5 and V is TRBV24-1, with 11 bases lining up with TRBD2. The germline CDR1 and CDR2 sequences are KGHDR and SFDVKD. The CDR3 is 18 amino acids. V dropped 1 base and J dropped 0; count of bases not matched to a gene: 6. CDR3 sequence reads: CATSDFNGLAGYQETQYF. The DNA of the CDR3 is TGTGCCACCAGTGATTTCAACGGACTAGCGGGCTACCAAGAGACCCAGTACTTC.